This T cell receptor beta chain appears in the sequencing data of a study of blood T cells in healthy people across ages. General observations from the study: Greater diversity and more naive CD4+ cells were seen in long-lived donors than in aged donors.

This clonotype was seen a handful of times. Antigen unknown. Germline is not matched at one junction end, which may reflect a read error. With a J-beta primer mix and a sample-barcoded 5' primer, a second PCR ran roughly 6 to 11 cycles. TCRdb reprocessed the 5' RACE reads via MiXCR and lists one record per CDR3 protein. Of about 720,000 distinct CDR3 sequences in the sample, 22% were seen once. Per the germline V gene, CDR1 is MNHEY and CDR2 is SVGAGI. The CDR3 length is 12 residues. The V call is TRBV6-5, the J call TRBJ1-2; D perhaps matches TRBD1 (5 bases). This receptor was identified in a man aged 70-80 years in good health. The sequenced sample consisted of blood. In nucleotides, the CDR3 is TGTGCCAGCACCGGGGGGAACTACGGCTACACCTTC. Amino acids: CASTGGNYGYTF.